A single sample is the source of the 15 T cell receptor beta chains below, sequenced in a study of T cell repertoires in cytomegalovirus infection. TCRdb re-derived calls from the reads in MiXCR, one entry per CDR3 protein. The data hold 250,000 or so distinct CDR3 sequences, with roughly 9% observed a single time. Material: PBMCs. These receptors originate from a human donor in good health (CMV status not recorded). Some clones in this sample may be carry-over from other donors' samples.

A note on this clonotype: A much bigger clone sits one base away, suggesting this may be a read error. The gene calls are TRBV7-2 and TRBJ2-3; 8 positions match TRBD2. The CDR3 is made up of 15 amino acids. Germline V gives CDR1 SGHTA, CDR2 FQGNSA. As DNA, the CDR3 is TGTGCCAGCAGCTTTGCCGGGGGGGCCACAGATATGCAGTATTTT. Translated: CASSFAGGATDMQYF.

This clonotype has at least ten counts. The V gene is TRBV15, the J gene TRBJ2-3, with D tentatively TRBD2 (5 bases). CDR1 is LNHNV and CDR2 is YYDKDF in the germline V gene (reference sequence). V was shortened by 2 bases and J by 3 bases, with 18 bases between the two germline ends. The CDR3 consists of 17 residues. The CDR3 DNA follows: TGTGCCACCAGCAGAACCCCTAACGTAGCGTTAACAGATACGCAGTATTTT. Its translation is CATSRTPNVALTDTQYF.

This clonotype was recorded at least ten times. This chain joins TRBV12-3 or TRBV12-4 and TRBJ1-2; D is unclear. The CDR3 is made up of 13 amino acids. Trimming left V 4 bases short and J 7 bases short, with 13 bases between. CDR3 in DNA: TGTGCCAGCAGTTCTTCTGTGCGGGGTGGCTACACCTTC. Protein product: CASSSSVRGGYTF.

There are many counts of this clonotype. The gene calls are TRBV28 and TRBJ2-6; D is possibly TRBD2 (5 bases). This CDR3 has 17 residues. CDR1 is MDHEN, CDR2 SYDVKM, per germline. V lost 1 base and J 0 bases, leaving 10 bases between the germline ends. Written as DNA, the CDR3 is TGTGCCAGCAGTTTATTTCACGGAGGCTCTGGGGCCAACGTCCTGACTTTC. This sequence encodes CASSLFHGGSGANVLTF.

This clonotype was seen many times. The chain has TRBV28 and TRBJ2-5, with D hard to call. Germline CDR1 is MDHEN and CDR2 is SYDVKM. This CDR3 region has 14 residues. The germline V and J ends were trimmed by 5 bases and 1 base, with 11 bases remaining between them. CDR3 sequence (DNA): TGTGCCAGCAGTAACCCGGAAATCCAAGAGACCCAGTACTTC. It is translated as CASSNPEIQETQYF.

This clonotype was detected many times. The chain recombines TRBV4-1 with TRBJ1-1, with D maybe TRBD1 (5 bases). CDR3 length: 16 amino acids. Between the trimmed V and J ends, which lost 1 base and 1 base, there was a span of 13 bases. The germline V gene encodes CDR1 MGHRA and CDR2 YSYEKL. The CDR3 sequence: CASSQAADKENTEAFF. As DNA, the CDR3 is TGCGCCAGCAGCCAAGCCGCGGACAAAGAGAACACTGAAGCTTTCTTT.

This clonotype was detected many times. The chain employs TRBV7-2 and TRBJ2-5, with D perhaps TRBD2 (6 bases). Trimming took 1 base from V and 2 from J, leaving 14 bases between them. The germline CDR1 and CDR2 sequences are SGHTA and FQGNSA. The CDR3 contains 16 residues. CDR3 residues: CASSLVPRAGQETQYF. The CDR3 nucleotides read TGTGCCAGCAGCTTAGTTCCCAGGGCGGGACAAGAGACCCAGTACTTC.

The count of this clonotype is one. The V gene is TRBV6-6, the J gene TRBJ1-1, with a tentative D call TRBD1 (6 bases). Trimming shortened V by 4 bases and J by 8 bases, and 11 bases separated the two germline ends. The CDR3 length is 12 residues. The V gene's germline CDR1 is MNHNY and CDR2 SVGAGI (reference sequence). CDR3 DNA: TGTGCCAGCAGTTTGACAGGTCTCGAAGCTTTCTTT. Translation gives CASSLTGLEAFF.

This clonotype was detected a few times. V gene TRBV19 combines with J gene TRBJ1-5, with unresolved D. The length of the CDR3 is 15 residues. Germline V gene sequence: CDR1 LNHDA, CDR2 SQIVND (reference sequence). Deletions cut 1 base from V and 1 base from J, with 8 bases between. The CDR3 loop is CASSIVGSSNQPQHF. In nucleotides, the CDR3 is TGTGCCAGTAGTATAGTGGGTTCGAGCAATCAGCCCCAGCATTTT.

V usage is TRBV6-1 and J usage is TRBJ2-2, with 10 nucleotides matching TRBD1. This CDR3 comprises 16 residues. Per the germline V gene, CDR1 is MNHNS and CDR2 is SASEGT. Trimming took 5 bases from V and 5 from J; bases not matched to a gene: 8. CDR3 region: CASSLSTGGRTGELFF. The DNA of the CDR3 is TGTGCCAGCAGTCTATCGACAGGGGGCAGGACCGGGGAGCTGTTTTTT.

About this clonotype itself: A much larger clonotype is one base distant, so this may be a read error. This chain connects TRBV7-2 to TRBJ2-3, with D maybe TRBD2 (7 bases). This CDR3 contains 16 residues. The germline gives CDR1 SGHTA, CDR2 FQGNSA. The CDR3 sequence is CAGSALAGATTDTQYF. The CDR3 bases are TGTGCCGGCAGTGCCCTGGCGGGGGCCACCACAGATACGCAGTATTTT.

This clonotype came up many times. This chain joins TRBV7-2 and TRBJ2-3; TRBD2 is a possible D gene (6 bases). The CDR3 contains 18 residues. Germline CDR1 and CDR2: SGHTA and FQGNSA. Trimming removed 2 bases at V and 6 bases at J, with 24 bases between. The CDR3 protein is CASSLSLGGMASRDTQYF. In DNA form, the CDR3 reads TGTGCCAGCAGCTTATCCCTCGGCGGGATGGCCTCTCGCGATACGCAGTATTTT.

This clonotype was seen many times. V and J are TRBV12-3 or TRBV12-4 and TRBJ1-6; D perhaps matches TRBD1 (5 bases). The CDR3 has 15 amino acids. V was cut by 5 bases and J by 14 bases, with 22 bases left in between. CDR3 sequence reads: CASSTGTAVGATLHF. DNA of the CDR3: TGTGCCAGCAGTACTGGGACCGCGGTCGGTGCAACCCTCCACTTT.

This clonotype was counted at least ten times. The V call is TRBV7-2, the J call TRBJ1-1; D not resolved. Germline lookup yields CDR1 SGHTA and CDR2 FQGNSA. The CDR3 length is 14 residues. Trimming removed 5 bases from V and 1 base from J, with 11 bases in between. The CDR3 loop is CASSPHSRNTEAFF. The CDR3, as DNA: TGTGCCAGCAGCCCCCACAGCAGGAACACTGAAGCTTTCTTT.

This clonotype has at least ten counts. The chain uses TRBV7-2 and TRBJ2-5, with a possible D match to TRBD2 (6 bases). The CDR3 spans 15 residues. V lost 5 bases and J 5 bases, leaving 18 bases between the germline ends. Germline assignment: CDR1 SGHTA and CDR2 FQGNSA. DNA of the CDR3: TGTGCCAGCAGCCCGGACGGAGGGCCATCGGAGACCCAGTACTTC. It codes for CASSPDGGPSETQYF.